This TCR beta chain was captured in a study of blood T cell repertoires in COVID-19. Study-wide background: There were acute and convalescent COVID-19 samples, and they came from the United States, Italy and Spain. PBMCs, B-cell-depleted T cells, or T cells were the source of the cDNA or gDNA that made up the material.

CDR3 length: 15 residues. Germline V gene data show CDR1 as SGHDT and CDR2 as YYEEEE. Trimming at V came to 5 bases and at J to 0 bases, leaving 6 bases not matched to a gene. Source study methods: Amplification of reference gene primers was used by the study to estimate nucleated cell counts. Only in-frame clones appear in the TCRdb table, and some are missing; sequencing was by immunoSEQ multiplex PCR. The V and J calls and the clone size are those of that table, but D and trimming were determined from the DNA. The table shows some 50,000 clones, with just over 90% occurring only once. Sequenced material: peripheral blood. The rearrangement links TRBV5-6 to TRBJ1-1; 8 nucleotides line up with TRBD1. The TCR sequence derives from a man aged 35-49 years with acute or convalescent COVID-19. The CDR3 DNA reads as TGTGCCAGCAGGGTTTGGGACAGGATGAACACTGAAGCTTTCTTT. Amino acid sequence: CASRVWDRMNTEAFF.